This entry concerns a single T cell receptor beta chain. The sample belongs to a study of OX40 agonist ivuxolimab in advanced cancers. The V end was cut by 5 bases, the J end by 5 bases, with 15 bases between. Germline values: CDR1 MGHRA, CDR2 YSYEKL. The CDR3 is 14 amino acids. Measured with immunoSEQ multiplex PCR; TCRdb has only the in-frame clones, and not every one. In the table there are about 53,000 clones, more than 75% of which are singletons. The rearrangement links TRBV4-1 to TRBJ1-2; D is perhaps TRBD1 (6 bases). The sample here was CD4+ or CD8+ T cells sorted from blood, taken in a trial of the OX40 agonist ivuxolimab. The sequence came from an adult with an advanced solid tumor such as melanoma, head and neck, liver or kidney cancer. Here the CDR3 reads CASSAGRGPYGYTF. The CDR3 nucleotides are TGCGCCAGCAGCGCCGGCAGGGGCCCGTATGGCTACACCTTC.